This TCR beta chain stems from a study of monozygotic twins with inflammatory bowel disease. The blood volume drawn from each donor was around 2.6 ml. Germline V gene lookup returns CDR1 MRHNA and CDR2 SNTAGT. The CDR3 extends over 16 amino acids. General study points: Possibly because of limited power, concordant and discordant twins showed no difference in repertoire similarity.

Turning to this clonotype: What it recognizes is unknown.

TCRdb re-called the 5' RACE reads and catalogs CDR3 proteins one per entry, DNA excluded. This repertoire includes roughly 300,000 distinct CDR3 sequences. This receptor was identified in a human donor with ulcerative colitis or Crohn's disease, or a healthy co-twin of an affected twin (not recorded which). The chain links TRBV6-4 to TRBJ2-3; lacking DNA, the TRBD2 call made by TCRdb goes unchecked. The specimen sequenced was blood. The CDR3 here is CASSDSWAGVTDTQYF.